Listed here is a single TCR beta chain. This sample was included in a study of T cell responses to AZD1222 COVID-19 vaccine. The repertoire was sequenced with immunoSEQ multiplex PCR; TCRdb's copy has only in-frame clones and lacks some. The repertoire holds about 92,000 clones, about 91% seen once, with about 9.3% in the top ten. The source material was peripheral blood, sampled on day 0 of MenACWY control vaccination. The TCR comes from an adult in good health.

This chain's CDR3 is CASSSKRDEQYF. DNA for the CDR3: TGTGCCAGTAGCTCGAAACGGGACGAGCAGTACTTC. The chain has TRBV19 and TRBJ2-7; D remains unclear. The CDR3 is 12 amino acids. Germline V gene data show CDR1 as LNHDA and CDR2 as SQIVND (reference sequence). V dropped 6 bases and J dropped 5 bases, with 11 bases sitting between them.